These T cell receptor beta chains were read from a single sample in a study of vaccination and CD4 T cells after COVID-19. These receptors lack a known antigen. TCRdb redid the calling of the PCR reads with MiXCR, one entry per CDR3 protein. The table has 25,000 to 30,000 distinct CDR3 sequences, around two fifths seen once. The sequencing here drew on CD4+ T cells from blood, cultured in vitro, taken about 7 months after SARS-CoV-2 vaccination. Every receptor here comes from a human donor who had recovered from COVID-19. The CDR3 runs from the conserved cysteine through the conserved F or W.

TRBV6-2/TRBV6-3,TRBJ2-5,CASRAGGRETQYF
TRBV20-1,TRBJ2-2,CSANRDGFTGELFF
TRBV9,TRBJ2-7,CASSVGDRVSYEQYF
TRBV20-1,TRBJ2-1,CSARLLYRTSGPNEQFF
TRBV20-1,TRBJ2-3,CSATNRGRSTDTQYF
TRBV28,TRBJ1-2,CASISGYGYTF
TRBV7-2,TRBJ2-1,CASTPFISVHEQFF
TRBV2,TRBJ1-2,CASSVGLSGALSDGYTF
TRBV7-2,TRBJ2-3,CASKGLRVGTDTQYF
TRBV7-9,TRBJ2-5,CASSSQSGRQETQYF
TRBV10-3,TRBJ2-3,CAISGTKGGWGTQYF
TRBV30,TRBJ2-1,CAWALGGNNEQFF
TRBV20-1,TRBJ2-7,CSARQWDRSSYEQYF
TRBV2,TRBJ2-1,CASSILGGFSEQFF
TRBV5-4,TRBJ2-5,CASSLASGRGETQYF
TRBV28,TRBJ1-2,CASSRTPGQCGYTF
TRBV27,TRBJ2-3,CASSSGGYGTDTQYF
TRBV7-2,TRBJ2-5,CASSFLQETQYF
TRBV6-1,TRBJ1-5,CASSHTATFQPQHF
TRBV20-1,TRBJ2-1,CSASPLTSGDYNEQFF
TRBV28,TRBJ2-7,CASSADRAPIYEQYF
TRBV24-1,TRBJ2-1,CATSDLLEQFF
TRBV7-3,TRBJ2-7,CASSPEGTSGAYEQYF
TRBV6-4,TRBJ2-1,CASSFLVGSAEQFF
TRBV6-1,TRBJ2-2,CASRTANTGELFF
TRBV6-1,TRBJ1-1,CASSRQGYTEAFF
TRBV7-3,TRBJ1-6,CASSAQPFSYNSPLHF
TRBV28,TRBJ1-1,CASSLRLQGSAFF
TRBV7-2,TRBJ2-5,CASSSPPGTSVPQETQYF
TRBV27,TRBJ2-3,CASSLRRSTDTQYF
TRBV7-2,TRBJ1-5,CASSLLDGRGNQPQHF
TRBV7-3,TRBJ2-3,CASSPGTSTDTQYF
TRBV20-1,TRBJ2-1,CSAPGTSGYNEQFF
TRBV7-8,TRBJ2-3,CASSDQGLDTQYF
TRBV7-9,TRBJ1-5,CASSLSTRLGNQPQHF
TRBV6-1,TRBJ1-5,CAGRSGYQPQHF
TRBV6-1,TRBJ2-5,CASSTLSGYQETQYF
TRBV27,TRBJ2-5,CASSSRTSGMGFQETQYF
TRBV7-2,TRBJ1-1,CASRPGTATEAFF
TRBV7-8,TRBJ2-1,CASSLELQAYNEQFF
TRBV24-1,TRBJ2-3,CATSEPGQGTDTQYF
TRBV28,TRBJ2-1,CASSLERGYNEQFF
TRBV4-3,TRBJ1-2,CASSLRSGAYGYTF
TRBV28,TRBJ2-5,CASSAGGAGGRETQYF
TRBV6-1,TRBJ1-2,CAGSRQGGYSTF
TRBV28,TRBJ2-1,CASSLRDRVTYNEQFF
TRBV10-3,TRBJ1-2,CAISDRDYYGYTF
TRBV11-1,TRBJ1-5,CASSYDRGQPQHF
TRBV20-1,TRBJ2-2,CSAREGVNTGELFF
TRBV7-6,TRBJ2-7,CASSLGQRGRAYEQYF
TRBV20-1,TRBJ2-7,CSASDYAYEQYF